The 3 T cell receptor beta chains below were found in one sample sequenced in a study of blood T cell repertoires in COVID-19. This table comes from immunoSEQ multiplex PCR, and its TCRdb copy is limited to in-frame clones, with some not included. The table shows 260,000 or so clones, with about four fifths occurring only once. The sample taken for sequencing was PBMCs or T cells enriched from blood (not recorded which). All receptors come from a middle-aged woman who had been exposed to COVID-19.

The chain is built from TRBV20-1 and TRBJ1-3; 7 bases fit TRBD1. This CDR3 contains 18 residues. CDR1 and CDR2 (germline): DFQATT, SNEGSKA (reference sequence). Germline trimming cut 3 bases from V and 1 base from J; bases unmatched to any gene: 15. The CDR3 here is CSASPATGTVGSGNTIYF. In DNA, the CDR3 is TGCAGTGCTAGTCCCGCGACCGGGACAGTGGGTTCTGGAAACACCATATATTTT.

The chain carries TRBV6-5 and TRBJ2-7, with D possibly TRBD1 on 6 matching bases. Germline CDR1 and CDR2: MNHEY and SVGAGI. The CDR3 loop spans 14 amino acids. V was shortened by 10 bases and J by 2 bases, with 18 bases between the two germline ends. The CDR3 is CAILLQGAAYEQYF. CDR3 nucleotides: TGTGCCATCCTCTTACAGGGTGCGGCCTACGAGCAGTACTTC.

In regard to this clone: Additional DNA sequences in this sample encode the identical CDR3. V and J are TRBV12-3 or TRBV12-4 and TRBJ1-2; a possible D gene is TRBD1 (5 bases). CDR3 length: 13 amino acids. V lost 3 bases and J 4 bases, leaving 9 bases between the germline ends. CDR3 sequence (DNA): TGTGCCAGCAGTTTTCAGGGTTCCTATGGCTACACCTTC. Amino acids: CASSFQGSYGYTF.